This TCR beta chain was observed in a study of blood T cell repertoires in COVID-19. At the level of the study: Samples of COVID-19 (acute and convalescent) were obtained from the United States, Italy and Spain. The cDNA or gDNA used as material had been derived from T cells, B-cell-depleted T cells, or PBMCs.

Which cohort a participant joined came from the clinical history participants gave. Germline lookup yields CDR1 KGHSH and CDR2 LQKENI. The CDR3 contains 12 residues. The V end was cut by 2 bases, the J end by 6 bases, with 5 bases between. The data were produced by immunoSEQ multiplex PCR, yet TCRdb's version contains in-frame clones alone and is incomplete. The sample shows a few hundred thousand clones, 90% of them seen only once. This rearrangement joins TRBV18 to TRBJ1-3; no clear D. The origin of this receptor is a young woman with acute COVID-19. The sequencing input was PBMCs or T cells enriched from blood (not recorded which). The DNA of the CDR3 is TGTGCCAGCTCACCAGGGCTAAACACCATATATTTT. It translates to CASSPGLNTIYF.